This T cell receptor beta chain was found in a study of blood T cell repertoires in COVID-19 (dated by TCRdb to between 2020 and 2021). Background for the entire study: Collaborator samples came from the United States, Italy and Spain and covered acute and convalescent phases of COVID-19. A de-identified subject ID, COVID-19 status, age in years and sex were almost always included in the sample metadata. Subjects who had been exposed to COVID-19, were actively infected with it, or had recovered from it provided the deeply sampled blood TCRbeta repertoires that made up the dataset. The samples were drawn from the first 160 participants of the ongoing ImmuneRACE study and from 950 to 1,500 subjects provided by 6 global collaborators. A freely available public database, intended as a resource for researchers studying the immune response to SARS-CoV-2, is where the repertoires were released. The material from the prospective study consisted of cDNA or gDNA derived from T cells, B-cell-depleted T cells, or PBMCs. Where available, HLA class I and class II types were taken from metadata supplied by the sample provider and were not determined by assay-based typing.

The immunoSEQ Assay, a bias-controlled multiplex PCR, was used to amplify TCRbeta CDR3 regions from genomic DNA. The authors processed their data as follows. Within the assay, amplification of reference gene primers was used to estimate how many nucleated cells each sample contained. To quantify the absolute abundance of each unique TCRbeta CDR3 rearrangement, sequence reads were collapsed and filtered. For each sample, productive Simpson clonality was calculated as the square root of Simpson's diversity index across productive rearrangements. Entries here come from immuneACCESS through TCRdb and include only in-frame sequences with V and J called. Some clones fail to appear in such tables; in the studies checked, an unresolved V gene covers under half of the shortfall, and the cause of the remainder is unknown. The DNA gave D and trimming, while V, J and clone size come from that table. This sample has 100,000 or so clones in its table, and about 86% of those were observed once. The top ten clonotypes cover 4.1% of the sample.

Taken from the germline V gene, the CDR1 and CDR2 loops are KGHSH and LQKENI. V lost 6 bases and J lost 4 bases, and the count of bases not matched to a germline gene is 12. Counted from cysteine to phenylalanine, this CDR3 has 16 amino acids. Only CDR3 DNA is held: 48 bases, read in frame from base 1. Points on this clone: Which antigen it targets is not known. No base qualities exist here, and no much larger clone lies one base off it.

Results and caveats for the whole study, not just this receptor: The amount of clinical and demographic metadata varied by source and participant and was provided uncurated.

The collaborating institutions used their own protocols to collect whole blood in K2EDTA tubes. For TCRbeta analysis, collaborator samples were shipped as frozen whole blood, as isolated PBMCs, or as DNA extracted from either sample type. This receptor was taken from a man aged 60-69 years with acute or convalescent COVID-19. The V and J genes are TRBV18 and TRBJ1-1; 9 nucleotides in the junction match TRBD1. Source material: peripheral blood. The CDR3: CASSPGTGRGSTEAFF. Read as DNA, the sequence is TGTGCCAGCTCCCCCGGGACAGGGAGGGGTAGCACTGAAGCTTTCTTT.